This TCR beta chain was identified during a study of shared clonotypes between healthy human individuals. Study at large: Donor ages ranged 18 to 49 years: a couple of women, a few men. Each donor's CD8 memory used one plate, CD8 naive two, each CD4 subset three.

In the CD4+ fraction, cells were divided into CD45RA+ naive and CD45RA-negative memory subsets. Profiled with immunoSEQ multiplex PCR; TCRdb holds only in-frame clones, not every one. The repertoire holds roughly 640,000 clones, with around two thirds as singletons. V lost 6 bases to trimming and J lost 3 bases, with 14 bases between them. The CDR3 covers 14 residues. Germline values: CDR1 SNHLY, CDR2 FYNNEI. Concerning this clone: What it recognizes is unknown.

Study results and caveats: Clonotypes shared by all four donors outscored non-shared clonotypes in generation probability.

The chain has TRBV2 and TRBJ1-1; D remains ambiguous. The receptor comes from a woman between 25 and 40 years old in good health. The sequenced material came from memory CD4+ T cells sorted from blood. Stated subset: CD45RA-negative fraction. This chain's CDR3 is CASRYGGDYTEAFF. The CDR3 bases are TGTGCCAGCAGGTACGGAGGTGATTACACTGAAGCTTTCTTT.